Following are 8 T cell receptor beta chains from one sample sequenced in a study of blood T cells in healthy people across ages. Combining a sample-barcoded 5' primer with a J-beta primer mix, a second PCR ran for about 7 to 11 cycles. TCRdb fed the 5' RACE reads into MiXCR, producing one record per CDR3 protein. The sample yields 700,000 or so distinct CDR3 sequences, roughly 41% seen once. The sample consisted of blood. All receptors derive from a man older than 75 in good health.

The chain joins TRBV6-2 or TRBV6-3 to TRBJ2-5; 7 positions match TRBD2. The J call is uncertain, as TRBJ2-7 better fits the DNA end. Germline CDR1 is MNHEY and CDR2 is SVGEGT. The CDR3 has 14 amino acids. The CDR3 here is CASRETSNLGEQYF. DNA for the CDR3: TGTGCCAGCAGGGAGACTAGCAACTTGGGCGAGCAGTACTTC.

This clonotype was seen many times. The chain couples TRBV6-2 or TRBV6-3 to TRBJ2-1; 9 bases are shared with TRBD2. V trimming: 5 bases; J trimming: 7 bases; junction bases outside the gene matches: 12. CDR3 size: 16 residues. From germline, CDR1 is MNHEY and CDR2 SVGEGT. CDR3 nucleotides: TGTGCCAGCAGTGATATTAGCGGGAGTTCGGTTAATGAGCAGTTCTTC. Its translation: CASSDISGSSVNEQFF.

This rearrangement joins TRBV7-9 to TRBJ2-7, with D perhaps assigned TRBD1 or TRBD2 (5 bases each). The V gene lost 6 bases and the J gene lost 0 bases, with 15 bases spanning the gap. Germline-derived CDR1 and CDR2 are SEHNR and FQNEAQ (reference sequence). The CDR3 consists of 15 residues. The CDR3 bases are TGTGCCAGCAGAGCCGGGACGGGCAGCTCCTACGAGCAGTACTTC. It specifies CASRAGTGSSYEQYF.

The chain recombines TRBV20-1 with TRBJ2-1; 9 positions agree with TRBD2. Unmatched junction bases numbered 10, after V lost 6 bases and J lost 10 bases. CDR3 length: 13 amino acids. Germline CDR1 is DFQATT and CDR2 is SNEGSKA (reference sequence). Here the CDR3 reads CSAQPSGGWEQFF. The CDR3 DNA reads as TGCAGTGCCCAGCCAAGCGGGGGGTGGGAGCAGTTCTTC.

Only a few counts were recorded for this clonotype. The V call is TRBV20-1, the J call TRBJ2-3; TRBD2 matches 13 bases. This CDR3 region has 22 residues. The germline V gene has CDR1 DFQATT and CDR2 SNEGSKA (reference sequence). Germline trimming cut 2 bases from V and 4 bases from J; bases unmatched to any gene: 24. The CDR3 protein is CSARTGQQRGLAGVSWADTQYF. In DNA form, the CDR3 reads TGCAGTGCTAGAACGGGACAGCAGCGTGGACTAGCGGGAGTGAGTTGGGCAGATACGCAGTATTTT.

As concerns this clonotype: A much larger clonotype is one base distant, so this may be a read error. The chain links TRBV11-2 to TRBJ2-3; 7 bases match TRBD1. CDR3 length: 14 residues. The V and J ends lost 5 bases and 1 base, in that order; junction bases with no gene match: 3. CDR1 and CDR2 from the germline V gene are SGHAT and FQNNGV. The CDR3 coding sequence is TGTGCCAGCAGCGTAGGACAGGGCACAGATACGCAGTATTTT. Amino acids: CASSVGQGTDTQYF.

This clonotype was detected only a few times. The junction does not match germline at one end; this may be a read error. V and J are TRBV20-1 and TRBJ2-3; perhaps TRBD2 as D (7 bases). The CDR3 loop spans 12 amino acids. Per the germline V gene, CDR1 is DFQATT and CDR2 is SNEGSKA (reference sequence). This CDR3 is CSAPAGADTRYF. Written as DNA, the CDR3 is TGCAGTGCTCCCGCGGGGGCAGATACGCGGTATTTT.

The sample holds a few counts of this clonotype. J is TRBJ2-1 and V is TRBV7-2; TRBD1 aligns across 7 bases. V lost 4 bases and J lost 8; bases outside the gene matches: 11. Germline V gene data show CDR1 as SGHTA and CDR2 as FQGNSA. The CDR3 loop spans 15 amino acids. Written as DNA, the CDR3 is TGTGCCAGCAGCTCAGGACAGGCGCTCCCCTATGAGCAGTTCTTC. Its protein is CASSSGQALPYEQFF.